A single sample is the source of the 20 T cell receptor beta chains below, sequenced in a study of a mutant IDH1 vaccine in newly diagnosed glioma. These receptors have no known antigen. Method: immunoSEQ multiplex PCR; TCRdb's copy keeps in-frame clones and lacks some. The data show roughly 60,000 clones, with about four fifths seen just once and 3.5% to 4.5% held by the top ten. This sample's time point: week 11, during vaccination. A 20-mer mutant IDH1 peptide at 300 ug was injected subcutaneously with topical imiquimod. Sample: PBMCs, taken from a glioma patient whose treatment included an IDH1 peptide vaccine. The source is a man aged 30 to 45 with glioma.

This clone is a singleton in its sample. V and J are TRBV6-1 and TRBJ1-5; D is uncertain. V lost 1 base, J lost 9 bases, and 13 bases lay in between. The CDR3 loop spans 14 amino acids. Germline V lookup: CDR1 MNHNS, CDR2 SASEGT. CDR3 coding DNA: TGTGCCAGCAGTGAAGGGCCGACCAGTCCGCCCCAGCATTTT. It encodes CASSEGPTSPPQHF.

V is TRBV6-1 and J is TRBJ2-1; possible D gene TRBD2, 5 bases. The CDR3 contains 15 residues. Trimming shortened V by 5 bases and J by 8 bases, and 19 bases separated the two germline ends. Germline CDR1 reads MNHNS; CDR2 reads SASEGT. CDR3 sequence (DNA): TGTGCCAGCAGTTTACAAACTACTAGATTTGATGAGCAGTTCTTC. It codes for CASSLQTTRFDEQFF.

V usage is TRBV27 and J usage is TRBJ2-1, with a weak D call TRBD2 (5 bases). V was cut by 3 bases and J by 7 bases, with 16 bases left in between. The germline gives CDR1 MNHEY, CDR2 SMNVEV (reference sequence). The CDR3 covers 15 residues. For the CDR3, the DNA is TGTGCCAGCAGTTTGAGTCCCCGCGGGTTTAATGAGCAGTTCTTC. Protein: CASSLSPRGFNEQFF.

The chain uses TRBV18 and TRBJ2-5; maybe TRBD2 (6 bases). Trimming shortened V by 4 bases and J by 1 base, and 10 bases separated the two germline ends. Germline V lookup: CDR1 KGHSH, CDR2 LQKENI. This CDR3 is 14 amino acids long. The CDR3: CASSLPGLQETQYF. The CDR3 DNA reads as TGTGCCAGCTCACTCCCGGGACTCCAAGAGACCCAGTACTTC.

V and J are TRBV5-1 and TRBJ2-5, with TRBD2 matching 11 bases. The end of the DNA is better explained by TRBJ2-7, so the J call may be wrong. The CDR3 is 16 residues long. Germline V gene lookup returns CDR1 SGHRS and CDR2 YFSETQ. The chain's CDR3 is CASSVLAGGAPYEQYF. The CDR3 bases are TGCGCCAGCAGCGTTCTAGCGGGGGGCGCTCCCTACGAGCAGTACTTC.

This clone has more than one count but fewer than ten. The chain employs TRBV4-1 and TRBJ2-5; perhaps TRBD2 as D (7 bases). CDR1 is MGHRA, CDR2 YSYEKL, per germline. This CDR3 region has 15 residues. V was cut by 2 bases and J by 4 bases, with 14 bases left in between. As DNA, the CDR3 is TGCGCCAGCAGCCAAAGGGGGGGGGTCCCAGAGACCCAGTACTTC. This gives the protein CASSQRGGVPETQYF.

The chain is built from TRBV5-1 and TRBJ1-1; D may be TRBD1 (5 bases). CDR1 is SGHRS, CDR2 YFSETQ, per germline. The CDR3 extends over 14 amino acids. The V gene lost 0 bases and the J gene lost 5 bases, with 11 bases spanning the gap. In DNA form, the CDR3 reads TGCGCCAGCAGCTTGGACCAGGGAGGGACTGAAGCTTTCTTT. It yields the protein CASSLDQGGTEAFF.

The rearrangement links TRBV9 to TRBJ1-1, with D possibly TRBD1 on 6 matching bases. This CDR3 region has 14 residues. Trimming shortened V by 3 bases and J by 5 bases, and 14 bases separated the two germline ends. CDR1 and CDR2 (germline): SGDLS, YYNGEE. The CDR3 reads CASSGQVGGTEAFF. In DNA, the CDR3 is TGTGCCAGCAGCGGACAGGTTGGGGGGACTGAAGCTTTCTTT.

This chain connects TRBV7-7 to TRBJ2-1; D ambiguous. The V end was cut by 5 bases, the J end by 7 bases, with 15 bases between. In germline, CDR1 is SSHAT, CDR2 FNYEAQ (reference sequence). The CDR3 covers 14 residues. The CDR3 loop is CASSPSTTLNEQFF. In DNA, the CDR3 is TGTGCCAGCAGCCCCTCAACGACCTTAAATGAGCAGTTCTTC. The whole variable domain, filled in from reference TRBV7-7 and TRBJ2-1, reads GAGVSQSPRYKVTKRGQDVTLRCDPISSHATLYWYQQALGQGPEFLTYFNYEAQPDKSGLPSDRFSAERPEGSISTLTIQRTEQRDSAMYRCASSPSTTLNEQFFGPGTRLTVL.

The chain carries TRBV7-9 and TRBJ2-7, with D unresolved. V lost 5 bases and J 0 bases, leaving 11 bases between the germline ends. Germline V gives CDR1 SEHNR, CDR2 FQNEAQ (reference sequence). The CDR3 length is 14 residues. The CDR3 DNA sequence: TGTGCCAGCAGCCCCCACAAGAGCTCCTACGAGCAGTACTTC. Translating it yields CASSPHKSSYEQYF.

This chain uses TRBV4-2 with TRBJ1-1, with D unresolved. Deletions cut 4 bases from V and 1 base from J, with 7 bases between. This CDR3 comprises 13 residues. Germline CDR1 is LGHNA and CDR2 is YNFKEQ. The DNA of the CDR3 is TGTGCCAGCAGCCTTTCCACGAACACTGAAGCTTTCTTT. It specifies CASSLSTNTEAFF.

The chain recombines TRBV27 with TRBJ2-7; 9 bases agree with TRBD1. Germline loops: CDR1 MNHEY, CDR2 SMNVEV (reference sequence). V was pared by 0 bases and J by 1 base, with 7 bases of the junction left unmatched. The CDR3 sequence is 17 residues long. The CDR3 nucleotides read TGTGCCAGCAGTTTATCGGGTTGGACAGGGGTATCCTACGAGCAGTACTTC. Translating it yields CASSLSGWTGVSYEQYF.

The J gene is TRBJ1-6, the V gene TRBV15, with D tentatively TRBD1 (6 bases). The V gene's germline CDR1 is LNHNV and CDR2 YYDKDF (reference sequence). Trimming shortened V by 1 base and J by 13 bases, and 14 bases separated the two germline ends. This CDR3 region has 14 residues. DNA for the CDR3: TGTGCCACCAGCAGAGGAGCAGGGGTCTATCCCCTCCACTTT. Protein: CATSRGAGVYPLHF.

V usage is TRBV27 and J usage is TRBJ2-7, with D uncertain. From germline, CDR1 is MNHEY and CDR2 SMNVEV (reference sequence). Deletions cut 2 bases from V and 0 bases from J, with 8 bases between. The CDR3 runs 14 residues. CDR3 amino acids: CASSLTFLSYEQYF. The CDR3, as DNA: TGTGCCAGCAGTTTAACCTTCCTCTCCTACGAGCAGTACTTC.

This rearrangement joins TRBV10-3 to TRBJ2-5, with 7 bases identical to TRBD2. The length of the CDR3 is 16 residues. The V gene end was trimmed by 2 bases and the J gene end by 4 bases; junction bases not matched to a gene: 10. Germline CDR1 ENHRY, CDR2 SYGVKD. The CDR3 DNA is TGTGCCATCAGTGAGATCAGCGGGACTGGGGGAGAGACCCAGTACTTC. This codes for CAISEISGTGGETQYF.

The chain is built from TRBV9 and TRBJ2-1; 8 positions match TRBD2. Germline V CDR1 and CDR2: SGDLS, YYNGEE. The CDR3 has 13 amino acids. The junction had 4 bases not matched to a gene; V was cut back by 10 bases and J by 1 base. For the CDR3, the DNA is TGTGCCGGATCGGGAGGGTCCTACAATGAGCAGTTCTTC. Translation: CAGSGGSYNEQFF.

The gene calls are TRBV7-2 and TRBJ2-7, with D perhaps matching TRBD2 (5 bases). CDR1 and CDR2 (germline): SGHTA, FQGNSA. The CDR3 is 13 amino acids. V was shortened by 7 bases and J by 4 bases, with 14 bases between the two germline ends. Here the CDR3 reads CASTRQRNYEQYF. CDR3 nucleotide sequence: TGTGCCAGCACCCGCCAGCGGAATTACGAGCAGTACTTC.

This sequence joins TRBV19 and TRBJ1-5; D not resolved. Deletions cut 5 bases from V and 5 bases from J, with 1 base between. The CDR3 consists of 10 residues. CDR1 and CDR2 (germline): LNHDA, SQIVND (reference sequence). The CDR3 region is CASSYQPQHF. The CDR3 coding sequence is TGTGCCAGTAGTTATCAGCCCCAGCATTTT.

The chain is built from TRBV28 and TRBJ2-7, with 8 bases fitting TRBD1. After removal of 3 bases from V and 5 bases from J, the junction contained 6 bases not matched to a gene. The CDR3 runs 14 residues. Germline V CDR1 and CDR2: MDHEN, SYDVKM. CDR3 sequence reads: CASSLTGVRDEQYF. For the CDR3, the DNA is TGTGCCAGCAGTTTGACAGGGGTTAGGGACGAGCAGTACTTC.

In its sample, this clone was seen once. The rearrangement uses TRBV7-2 and TRBJ2-3; no clear D. Germline lookup yields CDR1 SGHTA and CDR2 FQGNSA. CDR3 length: 13 amino acids. V was clipped by 4 bases and J by 5 bases, with 10 bases between them. The DNA of the CDR3 is TGTGCCAGCAGCTCACGACTGGAAGATACGCAGTATTTT. As protein: CASSSRLEDTQYF.